Following are 3 T cell receptor beta chains from one sample sequenced in a study of blood T cell repertoires in COVID-19. TCRdb's table, derived via immunoSEQ multiplex PCR, lists solely in-frame clones and lacks some. Of about 82,000 clones in the sample, roughly 80% were seen once. The sequenced sample consisted of peripheral blood. The receptors were gathered from an older man with active or convalescent COVID-19.

This sequence joins TRBV5-1 and TRBJ2-6; a possible D gene is TRBD2 (6 bases). This CDR3 has 16 amino acids. The V gene lost 2 bases and the J gene lost 0 bases, with 9 bases spanning the gap. CDR1 SGHRS and CDR2 YFSETQ come from the germline V gene. For the CDR3, the DNA is TGCGCCAGCAGCTTTGGAGGGGCCTCTGGGGCCAACGTCCTGACTTTC. It encodes CASSFGGASGANVLTF.

V usage is TRBV24-1 and J usage is TRBJ2-1; 8 bases match TRBD2. V shed 4 bases, J shed 2 bases, and the junction held 3 bases outside the gene matches. The CDR3 is 15 residues long. Germline CDR1 and CDR2: KGHDR and SFDVKD. The CDR3 loop reads CATSESSGPYNEQFF. CDR3 sequence (DNA): TGTGCCACCAGTGAGTCTAGCGGGCCCTACAATGAGCAGTTCTTC.

This clone was seen more than once but under ten times. The V gene is TRBV7-8, the J gene TRBJ2-7; TRBD2 might be the D (5 bases). V dropped 3 bases and J dropped 0 bases, with 6 bases sitting between them. Germline CDR1 SGHVS, CDR2 FQNEAQ. The CDR3 sequence is 13 residues long. The DNA of the CDR3 is TGTGCCAGCAGCTTGGGAGTCTCCTACGAGCAGTACGTC. It yields the protein CASSLGVSYEQYV.